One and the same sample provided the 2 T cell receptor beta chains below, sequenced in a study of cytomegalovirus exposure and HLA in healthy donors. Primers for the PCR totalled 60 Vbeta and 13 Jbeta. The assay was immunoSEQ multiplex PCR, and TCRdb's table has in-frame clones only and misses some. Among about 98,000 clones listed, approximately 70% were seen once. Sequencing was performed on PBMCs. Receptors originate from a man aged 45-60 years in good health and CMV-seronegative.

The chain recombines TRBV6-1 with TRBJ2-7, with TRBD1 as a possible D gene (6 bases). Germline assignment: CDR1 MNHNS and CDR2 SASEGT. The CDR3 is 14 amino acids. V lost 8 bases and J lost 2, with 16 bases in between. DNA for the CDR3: TGTGCCAGCTTACGACAGACAGGACCCTACGAGCAGTACTTC. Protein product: CASLRQTGPYEQYF.

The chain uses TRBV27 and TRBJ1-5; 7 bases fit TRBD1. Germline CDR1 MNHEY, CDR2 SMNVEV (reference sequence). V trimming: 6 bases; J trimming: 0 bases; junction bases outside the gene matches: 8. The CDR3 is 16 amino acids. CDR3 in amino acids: CASRPGQTYSNQPQHF. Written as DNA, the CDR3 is TGTGCCAGCAGACCGGGACAGACATATAGCAATCAGCCCCAGCATTTT.